The 11 T cell receptor beta chains below were found in one sample sequenced in a study of blood T cell repertoires in COVID-19 (TCRdb year 2020). Libraries were made using the immunoSEQ multiplex PCR assay. TCRdb provides this immuneACCESS table in a form limited to in-frame rearrangements. Some clones are lacking; in checked studies, under half of them reflect an unresolved V gene, and why the rest are absent is not known. This sample gives about 66,000 clones in total; just under 80% of them show up just once. Around 10% of the sample comes from the top ten. Sequencing was carried out using peripheral blood. All receptors come from a human donor in a cohort sampled during active COVID-19.

The table lists this clone with a few counts. The chain is built from TRBV5-5 and TRBJ1-5; TRBD1 matches at 7 bases. Per germline, CDR1 SGHKS and CDR2 YYEKEE (reference sequence). The junction had 22 bases not matched to a gene; V was cut back by 0 bases and J by 7 bases. This CDR3 contains 20 residues. CDR3 nucleotide sequence: TGTGCCAGCAGCTTGGGGTCCGGGTCAGGGGGTGCGTTTAAGGGACAGCCCCAGCATTTT. Amino acids: CASSLGSGSGGAFKGQPQHF.

The J gene is TRBJ2-5, the V gene TRBV7-3; 15 bases fit TRBD2. In germline, CDR1 is SGHTA, CDR2 FQGTGA. CDR3 length: 19 amino acids. J gave up 4 bases and V 1 base, and 10 bases lay outside the gene matches. CDR3 residues: CASSLMGTSGRKGRETQYF. Here the CDR3 DNA reads TGTGCCAGCAGCTTAATGGGGACTAGCGGGAGGAAGGGTAGAGAGACCCAGTACTTC.

The chain links TRBV2 to TRBJ2-7; 15 bases align to TRBD2. V was pared by 3 bases and J by 8 bases, with 8 bases of the junction left unmatched. The V gene's germline CDR1 is SNHLY and CDR2 FYNNEI. This CDR3 spans 16 amino acids. The CDR3 spells CASSEGPGLAGGKQYF. CDR3 bases: TGTGCCAGCAGTGAGGGACCGGGACTAGCGGGAGGAAAGCAGTACTTC.

In its sample, this clone was seen once. This rearrangement joins TRBV5-4 to TRBJ2-7; maybe TRBD2 (7 bases). The CDR3 has 16 amino acids. Germline V gene sequence: CDR1 SGHNT, CDR2 YYREEE (reference sequence). Trimming took off 0 bases at V and 5 bases at J, with 18 bases between the two ends. The CDR3: CASSLALGGGGDEQYF. In DNA, the CDR3 is TGTGCCAGCAGCTTGGCCCTAGGCGGAGGGGGGGACGAGCAGTACTTC.

This clone was seen once. V is TRBV6-1 and J is TRBJ1-5; the D gene is possibly TRBD1 (6 bases). The CDR3 covers 16 residues. The germline V gene encodes CDR1 MNHNS and CDR2 SASEGT. V lost 0 bases to trimming and J lost 7 bases, with 16 bases between them. As DNA, the CDR3 is TGTGCCAGCAGTGAAGCGCTGCTCAGGGGCTGGCAGCCCCAGCATTTT. Its translation is CASSEALLRGWQPQHF.

J is TRBJ2-3 and V is TRBV28, with D possibly matching TRBD1 (6 bases). CDR3 length equals 14 residues. CDR1 MDHEN and CDR2 SYDVKM come from the germline V gene. Trimming removed 2 bases at V and 2 bases at J, with 8 bases between. In nucleotides, the CDR3 is TGTGCCAGCAGTTTACAGGGACACACAGATACGCAGTATTTT. This translates into CASSLQGHTDTQYF. The variable domain in full, completed from reference TRBV28 and TRBJ2-3, reads DVKVTQSSRYLVKRTGEKVFLECVQDMDHENMFWYRQDPGLGLRLIYFSYDVKMKEKGDIPEGYSVSREKKERFSLILESASTNQTSMYLCASSLQGHTDTQYFGPGTRLTVL.

The V and J genes are TRBV6-6 and TRBJ1-1; D unresolved. Trimming removed 9 bases at V and 1 base at J, with 15 bases between. CDR3 length equals 14 residues. Germline V lookup: CDR1 MNHNY, CDR2 SVGAGI (reference sequence). The CDR3: CASVRAGSNTEAFF. The CDR3 DNA reads TGTGCCAGTGTTCGCGCAGGATCGAACACTGAAGCTTTCTTT.

The chain combines TRBV11-1 with TRBJ2-7; the match to TRBD1 covers 7 bases. Germline CDR1 is SGHAT and CDR2 is FQDESV (reference sequence). Germline trimming cut 3 bases from V and 3 bases from J; bases unmatched to any gene: 5. This CDR3 spans 14 amino acids. In DNA, the CDR3 is TGTGCCAGCAGCTTGAGACAGGGCCACTACGAGCAGTACTTC. This sequence encodes CASSLRQGHYEQYF.

V and J are TRBV9 and TRBJ2-1; 8 bases agree with TRBD2. Germline V gives CDR1 SGDLS, CDR2 YYNGEE. This CDR3 has 14 amino acids. Trimming at V came to 3 bases and at J to 6 bases, leaving 5 bases not matched to a gene. DNA for the CDR3: TGTGCCAGCAGCGAAAGCGGGAGTCGCAATGAGCAGTTCTTC. Its translation: CASSESGSRNEQFF. Together with reference TRBV9 and TRBJ2-1, the CDR3 gives the full variable domain: DSGVTQTPKHLITATGQRVTLRCSPRSGDLSVYWYQQSLDQGLQFLIQYYNGEERAKGNILERFSAQQFPDLHSELNLSSLELGDSALYFCASSESGSRNEQFFGPGTRLTVL.

CDR3 protein: CASSPSRDRMTYEQYF. CDR3 coding DNA: TGTGCCAGCAGTCCATCCCGGGACAGGATGACCTACGAGCAGTACTTC. The V gene is TRBV6-2 or TRBV6-3, the J gene TRBJ2-7, with 8 bases matching TRBD1. The CDR3 loop spans 16 amino acids. Germline loops: CDR1 MNHEY, CDR2 SVGEGT. V shed 5 bases and J 2 bases; nucleotides not matched to a gene: 11.

The chain has TRBV7-9 and TRBJ1-1; 10 nucleotides agree with TRBD1. The CDR3 is made up of 16 amino acids. CDR1 is SEHNR and CDR2 is FQNEAQ in the germline V gene (reference sequence). V lost 4 bases to trimming and J lost 1 base; unmatched junction nucleotides: 6. CDR3 bases: TGTGCCAGCAGCTCCGGGACAGGGGTGGAGAACACTGAAGCTTTCTTT. It encodes CASSSGTGVENTEAFF. Looking up the rest from reference TRBV7-9 and TRBJ1-1 gives the full variable domain: DTGVSQNPRHKITKRGQNVTFRCDPISEHNRLYWYRQTLGQGPEFLTYFQNEAQLEKSRLLSDRFSAERPKGSFSTLEIQRTEQGDSAMYLCASSSGTGVENTEAFFGQGTRLTVV.